This TCR beta chain was sequenced for a study of T cell responses to AZD1222 COVID-19 vaccine. Study-level results: Donors were mostly white British, more females; clonal diversity possibly underestimated.

Libraries were prepared by immunoSEQ multiplex PCR; TCRdb keeps only in-frame clonotypes and omits some of them. The sample carries around 120,000 clones, roughly 91% recorded once. Trimming removed 4 bases at V and 0 bases at J, with 17 bases between. Germline assignment: CDR1 SGHRS and CDR2 YFSETQ. This CDR3 comprises 17 residues. As to this clone: Its matching antigen is unknown.

The V call is TRBV5-1, the J call TRBJ1-3; TRBD1 might be the D (5 bases). Sequencing was performed on peripheral blood, taken on day 0 of AZD1222 vaccination. The clonotype comes from an adult in good health. The CDR3 coding sequence is TGCGCCAGCAGCCCCGGGGACGGCCGGGTCTCTGGAAACACCATATATTTT. This codes for CASSPGDGRVSGNTIYF.